Many counts were recorded for the clone carrying this T cell receptor beta chain. The sample belongs to a study of T cell repertoires in cytomegalovirus infection. Across the study: CMV infection plus the matching HLA type was flagged by public TCR beta signatures.

TCRdb itself ran the reads through MiXCR, one entry per CDR3 protein. The sample contains 310,000 or so distinct CDR3 sequences, roughly 26% of which appear only once. The CDR3 loop spans 16 amino acids. V dropped 3 bases and J dropped 1 base, with 13 bases sitting between them. Germline V CDR1 and CDR2: KGHSH, LQKENI. The J gene is TRBJ2-4, the V gene TRBV18; perhaps TRBD2 as D (6 bases). The TCR was taken from a human donor in good health (CMV status not recorded). Some clones in this sample may be carry-over from other donors' samples. The specimen sequenced was PBMCs. CDR3 bases: TGTGCCAGCTCACCGGAGGGGTCTGTGGCCAAAAACATTCAGTACTTC. This translates into CASSPEGSVAKNIQYF.